One and the same sample provided the 27 T cell receptor beta chains below, sequenced in a study of T cell responses to AZD1222 COVID-19 vaccine. Sequencing was performed with immunoSEQ multiplex PCR; in TCRdb, only in-frame clones are kept and a portion is missing. The sample shows over 150,000 clones, around 89% of them seen only once. The specimen was peripheral blood, collected on day 0 of AZD1222 vaccination. The receptors derive from an adult in good health.

The chain couples TRBV18 to TRBJ2-7, with 12 nucleotides matching TRBD1. Looked up from germline, CDR1 is KGHSH and CDR2 is LQKENI. The CDR3 has 15 residues. After removal of 4 bases from V and 5 bases from J, the junction contained 6 bases not matched to a gene. The CDR3 sequence is CASSRTGTGGHEQYF. CDR3 coding DNA: TGTGCCAGCTCACGGACCGGGACAGGGGGCCACGAGCAGTACTTC.

The V and J genes are TRBV2 and TRBJ2-3; D remains ambiguous. The CDR3 loop spans 13 amino acids. Germline V CDR1 and CDR2: SNHLY, FYNNEI. V was clipped by 10 bases and J by 2 bases, with 13 bases between them. The CDR3 loop is CATADANTDTQYF. CDR3 coding DNA: TGTGCCACCGCGGACGCGAACACAGATACGCAGTATTTT.

The V and J genes are TRBV7-2 and TRBJ1-1; perhaps TRBD1 as D (5 bases). The germline V gene has CDR1 SGHTA and CDR2 FQGNSA. Trimming left V 0 bases short and J 2 bases short, with 10 bases between. CDR3 length: 15 amino acids. CDR3 nucleotide sequence: TGTGCCAGCAGCTTAGCGAACAGGATAAACACTGAAGCTTTCTTT. Protein product: CASSLANRINTEAFF.

CDR3 DNA sequence: TGTGCCATCAGTGATACAGGGGGCGCTTCTGGCTACGAGCAGTACTTC. Translation: CAISDTGGASGYEQYF. V and J are TRBV10-3 and TRBJ2-7; 9 bases match TRBD1. The CDR3 has 16 residues. The V and J ends lost 3 bases and 3 bases, in that order; junction bases with no gene match: 9. Germline V gene sequence: CDR1 ENHRY, CDR2 SYGVKD.

The CDR3, as DNA: TGTGCCAGCAGGGGACAGGATAATGAAAAACTGTTTTTT. Amino acid sequence: CASRGQDNEKLFF. The J gene is TRBJ1-4, the V gene TRBV6-6, with 8 bases lining up with TRBD1. The CDR3 is 13 residues long. The germline gives CDR1 MNHNY, CDR2 SVGAGI (reference sequence). The V segment lost 6 bases and the J segment 4 bases; nucleotides outside the gene matches: 1.

This chain uses TRBV27 with TRBJ1-5; the D is unclear. The CDR3 consists of 19 residues. In germline, CDR1 is MNHEY, CDR2 SMNVEV (reference sequence). V was cut by 2 bases and J by 7 bases, with 27 bases left in between. CDR3 nucleotides: TGTGCCAGCAGTTTAAACCGCGTGGGTGGTCGTGGCTTATTCCAGCCCCAGCATTTT. It yields the protein CASSLNRVGGRGLFQPQHF.

This clone was detected only a few times. V and J are TRBV18 and TRBJ1-4; D unclear. The CDR3 totals 17 residues. Deletions cut 0 bases from V and 4 bases from J, with 15 bases between. Germline V gives CDR1 KGHSH, CDR2 LQKENI. CDR3 residues: CASSPPPRPRLNEKLFF. CDR3 bases: TGTGCCAGCTCACCACCTCCTCGGCCCAGGCTTAATGAAAAACTGTTTTTT.

V is TRBV29-1 and J is TRBJ2-7; TRBD1 aligns across 7 bases. Germline V lookup: CDR1 SQVTM, CDR2 ANQGSEA. J gave up 3 bases and V 4 bases, and 6 bases lay outside the gene matches. This CDR3 comprises 13 residues. This CDR3 is CSVVRGQSYEQYF. The CDR3 nucleotides read TGCAGCGTTGTAAGGGGACAGAGCTACGAGCAGTACTTC.

The chain links TRBV21-1 to TRBJ2-7; the table's D gene call, TRBD2, was not cross checked with the DNA. TRBV21-1 is reported as a pseudogene. This CDR3 has 16 amino acids. CDR3 sequence reads: CASSKAALGTSYEQYF. DNA for the CDR3: TGTGCCAGCAGCAAAGCGGCGCTAGGGACTAGCTACGAGCAGTACTTC.

The V and J genes are TRBV4-1 and TRBJ1-2, with TRBD1 as a possible D gene (5 bases). CDR1 MGHRA and CDR2 YSYEKL come from the germline V gene. With 0 bases removed from V and 4 bases from J, the gap between germline ends came to 12 bases. This CDR3 spans 15 amino acids. The CDR3 reads CASSQEQSGPYGYTF. The CDR3 bases are TGCGCCAGCAGCCAAGAGCAGTCAGGGCCCTATGGCTACACCTTC.

The chain is built from TRBV6-4 and TRBJ2-3; D is ambiguous. This CDR3 is built from 14 residues. With 0 bases removed from V and 0 bases from J, the gap between germline ends came to 4 bases. Germline lookup yields CDR1 MRHNA and CDR2 SNTAGT. The CDR3 nucleotides read TGTGCCAGCAGTGACTCGGCTAGCACAGATACGCAGTATTTT. The encoded protein is CASSDSASTDTQYF.

This rearrangement joins TRBV25-1 to TRBJ2-7; D gene ambiguous. Germline lookup yields CDR1 MGHDK and CDR2 SYGVNS. The CDR3 totals 15 residues. V dropped 2 bases and J dropped 6 bases, with 17 bases sitting between them. Written as DNA, the CDR3 is TGTGCCAGCAGTGAACCGGGCCCCACTATCAGCGAGCAGTACTTC. This sequence encodes CASSEPGPTISEQYF.

The chain combines TRBV6-6 with TRBJ2-5; D remains unclear. This CDR3 comprises 11 residues. V dropped 6 bases and J dropped 5 bases, with 7 bases sitting between them. Germline V gene data show CDR1 as MNHNY and CDR2 as SVGAGI (reference sequence). CDR3 loop: CASRRLETQYF. The DNA for the CDR3 is TGTGCCAGCAGGCGTCTGGAGACCCAGTACTTC.

This chain links TRBV5-1 with TRBJ2-3; TRBD2 matches at 7 bases. The V gene's germline CDR1 is SGHRS and CDR2 YFSETQ. With 4 bases clipped from V and 2 bases from J, the junction kept 4 bases outside the gene matches. The CDR3 has 14 residues. The CDR3 region is CASSPGLVTDTQYF. For the CDR3, the DNA is TGCGCCAGCAGCCCCGGACTAGTCACAGATACGCAGTATTTT.

V and J are TRBV4-2 and TRBJ1-6; a possible D gene is TRBD1 (5 bases). The CDR3 extends over 13 amino acids. With 11 bases removed from V and 6 bases from J, the gap between germline ends came to 14 bases. Looked up from germline, CDR1 is LGHNA and CDR2 is YNFKEQ. The CDR3 DNA is TGTGCCGGGGGACGGGAGGTTAATTCACCCCTCCACTTT. It codes for CAGGREVNSPLHF.

The chain employs TRBV5-1 and TRBJ2-3, with a weak D call TRBD2 (6 bases). V shed 4 bases and J shed 2 bases, with 14 bases lying between them. CDR1 and CDR2 from the germline V gene are SGHRS and YFSETQ. The CDR3 contains 15 residues. CDR3 nucleotides: TGCGCCAGCAGCCTTAGCGGACCACCCACAGATACGCAGTATTTT. This codes for CASSLSGPPTDTQYF.

This chain joins TRBV30 and TRBJ2-2, with TRBD1 matching over 10 bases. V shed 5 bases, J shed 6 bases, and the junction held 9 bases outside the gene matches. Looked up from germline, CDR1 is GTSNPN and CDR2 is SVGIG (reference sequence). The length of the CDR3 is 15 residues. CDR3 in amino acids: CAWSPGQGKPGELFF. The DNA of the CDR3 is TGTGCCTGGTCACCGGGACAGGGGAAACCCGGGGAGCTGTTTTTT.

The genes are TRBV4-1 and TRBJ1-2; D is unresolved. CDR1 is MGHRA, CDR2 YSYEKL, per germline. The ends were cut back, 2 bases at V and 3 bases at J, with 10 bases in the middle. The CDR3 spans 14 residues. DNA for the CDR3: TGCGCCAGCAGCCAAATTGGTGCGGACTATGGCTACACCTTC. Amino acid sequence: CASSQIGADYGYTF.

The chain recombines TRBV29-1 with TRBJ1-4; D perhaps matches TRBD1 (5 bases). CDR1 and CDR2 from the germline V gene are SQVTM and ANQGSEA. The V and J ends lost 5 bases and 4 bases respectively, with 11 bases between them. The CDR3 extends over 13 amino acids. The CDR3 DNA reads TGCAGCGTTCTAGACAGCCTTAATGAAAAACTGTTTTTT. Translation gives CSVLDSLNEKLFF.

This sequence joins TRBV5-5 and TRBJ1-1; possibly TRBD1 for D (6 bases). Germline lookup yields CDR1 SGHKS and CDR2 YYEKEE (reference sequence). This CDR3 has 15 residues. Trimming took off 0 bases at V and 4 bases at J, with 13 bases between the two ends. CDR3 nucleotide sequence: TGTGCCAGCAGCTTGGGCTGGGGGGGCGGCACTGAAGCTTTCTTT. This encodes CASSLGWGGGTEAFF.

The J gene is TRBJ2-2, the V gene TRBV13, with TRBD2 identical over 12 bases. The V gene's germline CDR1 is PRHDT and CDR2 FYEKMQ (reference sequence). The junction had 4 bases not matched to a gene; V was cut back by 2 bases and J by 3 bases. The CDR3 has 17 amino acids. The CDR3 region is CASSLRLAGEHTGELFF. CDR3 DNA sequence: TGTGCCAGCAGCTTAAGACTAGCGGGGGAACACACCGGGGAGCTGTTTTTT.

The rearrangement links TRBV6-5 to TRBJ1-5; TRBD1 might be the D (5 bases). The CDR3 is made up of 13 amino acids. Trimming left V 8 bases short and J 3 bases short, with 11 bases between. In germline, CDR1 is MNHEY, CDR2 SVGAGI. CDR3 region: CASQGRNNQPQHF. CDR3 coding DNA: TGTGCCAGCCAGGGACGGAACAATCAGCCCCAGCATTTT.

The chain employs TRBV28 and TRBJ2-7; 8 bases map to TRBD1. The CDR3 length is 17 residues. The germline gives CDR1 MDHEN, CDR2 SYDVKM. With V trimmed by 1 base and J by 6 bases, 14 bases remained unmatched. In DNA, the CDR3 is TGTGCCAGCAGTTTATACGGTGGGGCAGGGGGCTTCCTCGAGCAGTACTTC. Its protein is CASSLYGGAGGFLEQYF.

The DNA for the CDR3 is TGTGCCAGCAGTTACGGGTTCAAGGATAGCAATCAGCCCCAGCATTTT. Its protein product is CASSYGFKDSNQPQHF. This rearrangement joins TRBV6-2 or TRBV6-3 to TRBJ1-5; no reliable D call. CDR3 length equals 16 residues. Germline values: CDR1 MNHEY, CDR2 SVGEGT. The V and J ends lost 2 bases and 0 bases respectively, with 11 bases between them.

This clone came up once. This rearrangement joins TRBV28 to TRBJ2-1; D gene uncertain. Germline CDR1 and CDR2: MDHEN and SYDVKM. This CDR3 region has 14 residues. Deletions cut 2 bases from V and 7 bases from J, with 12 bases between. The CDR3 nucleotides are TGTGCCAGCAGTTTAGGACGGCGGTTGAATGAGCAGTTCTTC. Translating gives CASSLGRRLNEQFF.

This clone has only one observation. The chain uses TRBV10-1 and TRBJ2-2, with 9 bases matching TRBD2. The length of the CDR3 is 16 residues. Germline CDR1 and CDR2: WNHNN and SYGVQD (reference sequence). Germline trimming cut 0 bases from V and 6 bases from J; bases unmatched to any gene: 5. The CDR3 loop is CASSESGAGGAGELFF. The CDR3 DNA follows: TGCGCCAGCAGTGAGTCGGGAGCGGGGGGAGCCGGGGAGCTGTTTTTT.

The chain combines TRBV3-1 (or the pseudogene TRBV3-2) with TRBJ1-1; D gene unclear. The CDR3 has 13 amino acids. Trimming removed 4 bases at V and 1 base at J, with 7 bases between. Germline CDR1 and CDR2: LGHDT and YNNKEL (reference sequence). The CDR3 is CASSLRRNTEAFF. CDR3 DNA sequence: TGTGCCAGCAGCCTCAGAAGGAACACTGAAGCTTTCTTT.